One and the same sample provided the 21 T cell receptor beta chains below, sequenced in a study of shared clonotypes between healthy human individuals (dated by TCRdb to 2020 to 2021). CD8 naive samples consisted of CD45RO-negative cells that were positively selected for CCR7, yielding a CD45RA+CCR7+ population without TemRA cells. Preparation of the library involved the immunoSEQ multiplex PCR assay. In TCRdb, the immuneACCESS table is reduced to in-frame sequences with V and J assigned. These tables do not hold every clone; where another copy was compared, an unresolved V gene accounts for under half, and the others remain unexplained. For this sample there are roughly 2.1 million clones; more than 85% appear just once. Of the sample, under 2% is held by the ten largest clones. Sequenced input: naive CD8+ T cells from PBMCs. The cell subset or site label of this sample denotes: CD45RA+CCR7+. All receptors derive from a man aged 18 to 30 in good health. Some clones in this sample may be carry-over from other donors' samples.

This rearrangement joins TRBV19 to TRBJ2-7, with D possibly TRBD2 on 5 matching bases. Trimming took off 6 bases at V and 3 bases at J, with 12 bases between the two ends. The CDR3 spans 13 residues. The germline V gene has CDR1 LNHDA and CDR2 SQIVND (reference sequence). CDR3 sequence (DNA): TGTGCCAGTAGCTCCGACGGACTCTACGAGCAGTACTTC. It codes for CASSSDGLYEQYF.

The CDR3 DNA is TGTGCCAGCAGCTTCAGGGGAGAGGGTCCATCCTACGAGCAGTACTTC. Translation gives CASSFRGEGPSYEQYF. J is TRBJ2-7 and V is TRBV27, with D tentatively TRBD1 (6 bases). CDR3 length: 16 amino acids. V gave up 6 bases and J gave up 1 base, with 19 bases separating them. The germline V gene encodes CDR1 MNHEY and CDR2 SMNVEV (reference sequence).

The chain has TRBV28 and TRBJ2-7, with D possibly matching TRBD2 (6 bases). Germline V lookup: CDR1 MDHEN, CDR2 SYDVKM. CDR3 length: 14 residues. The V end was cut by 6 bases, the J end by 3 bases, with 15 bases between. The DNA for the CDR3 is TGTGCCAGCAGCCTTAGATCGGGACTCTACGAGCAGTACTTC. As protein: CASSLRSGLYEQYF.

The gene calls are TRBV14 and TRBJ1-2; D call uncertain. The CDR3 runs to 15 residues. In germline, CDR1 is SGHDN, CDR2 FVKESK. V gave up 0 bases and J gave up 6 bases, with 14 bases separating them. In nucleotides, the CDR3 is TGTGCCAGCAGCCAAGAGGATACAGACTATAATGGCTACACCTTC. It translates to CASSQEDTDYNGYTF. Based on the CDR3 plus reference TRBV14 and TRBJ1-2, the full variable domain is EAGVTQFPSHSVIEKGQTVTLRCDPISGHDNLYWYRRVMGKEIKFLLHFVKESKQDESGMPNNRFLAERTGGTYSTLKVQPAELEDSGVYFCASSQEDTDYNGYTFGSGTRLTVV.

CDR3: CASSLARRGAAGNEQFF. CDR3 nucleotide sequence: TGTGCCAGCAGCTTAGCGAGACGGGGGGCGGCTGGCAATGAGCAGTTCTTC. The chain joins TRBV7-8 to TRBJ2-1, with D possibly being TRBD2 (7 bases). Germline loops: CDR1 SGHVS, CDR2 FQNEAQ. Trimming cost V 0 bases and J 6 bases, with 18 bases left between them. The CDR3 is made up of 17 amino acids. The whole variable domain, filled in from reference TRBV7-8 and TRBJ2-1, reads GAGVSQSPRYKVAKRGQDVALRCDPISGHVSLFWYQQALGQGPEFLTYFQNEAQLDKSGLPSDRFFAERPEGSVSTLKIQRTQQEDSAVYLCASSLARRGAAGNEQFFGPGTRLTVL.

This rearrangement joins TRBV5-1 to TRBJ2-2, with D perhaps matching TRBD2 (5 bases). The CDR3 consists of 15 residues. The germline V and J ends were trimmed by 0 bases and 4 bases, with 10 bases remaining between them. The germline CDR1 and CDR2 sequences are SGHRS and YFSETQ. The CDR3 DNA reads TGCGCCAGCAGCTTGGCTTCGGCGGGCACCGGGGAGCTGTTTTTT. Amino acid sequence: CASSLASAGTGELFF.

This chain joins TRBV5-4 and TRBJ1-1; TRBD1 agrees at 10 bases. The CDR3 spans 14 residues. J was trimmed by 5 bases and V by 4 bases; bases with no gene match: 5. The V gene's germline CDR1 is SGHNT and CDR2 YYREEE (reference sequence). CDR3 coding DNA: TGTGCCAGCAGCGCCGGACAGGGGGGGACTGAAGCTTTCTTT. It codes for CASSAGQGGTEAFF.

This chain connects TRBV29-1 to TRBJ2-1; D remains unclear. The CDR3 is 12 residues long. Trimming shortened V by 1 base and J by 4 bases, and 5 bases separated the two germline ends. CDR1 and CDR2 from the germline V gene are SQVTM and ANQGSEA. Here the CDR3 DNA reads TGCAGCGTTGAAGCGATTTACAATGAGCAGTTCTTC. Residues: CSVEAIYNEQFF.

V gene TRBV10-2 combines with J gene TRBJ1-1; the match to TRBD1 covers 10 bases. Per germline, CDR1 WSHSY and CDR2 SAAADI. V gave up 7 bases and J gave up 5 bases; unmatched junction bases: 4. The CDR3 runs to 13 residues. CDR3 DNA: TGCGCCAGCAAACGGACAGGGGGAACTGAAGCTTTCTTT. Protein product: CASKRTGGTEAFF.

The chain has TRBV29-1 and TRBJ2-7; TRBD1 matches at 10 bases. The length of the CDR3 is 15 residues. V dropped 1 base and J dropped 4; count of bases not matched to a gene: 7. CDR1 SQVTM and CDR2 ANQGSEA come from the germline V gene. The DNA for the CDR3 is TGCAGCGTTGAAGCCCGGCAGGGACAGGGGTACGAGCAGTACTTC. Amino acid sequence: CSVEARQGQGYEQYF.

Notes on this clone: This sample also contains other DNA sequences that code for the same CDR3. V usage is TRBV9 and J usage is TRBJ2-7; 10 positions agree with TRBD2. Per the germline V gene, CDR1 is SGDLS and CDR2 is YYNGEE. The CDR3 length is 14 residues. Trimming at V came to 3 bases and at J to 4 bases, leaving 4 bases not matched to a gene. In nucleotides, the CDR3 is TGTGCCAGCAGCGAGGGACTAGCGACATACGAGCAGTACTTC. This sequence encodes CASSEGLATYEQYF.

This sequence joins TRBV5-1 and TRBJ2-3; perhaps TRBD1 as D (5 bases). V dropped 0 bases and J dropped 5 bases, with 13 bases sitting between them. Germline CDR1 reads SGHRS; CDR2 reads YFSETQ. This CDR3 contains 15 residues. The CDR3 sequence: CASSLATTARDTQYF. In nucleotides, the CDR3 is TGCGCCAGCAGCTTGGCCACGACAGCGAGAGATACGCAGTATTTT. The full variable domain, completed using reference TRBV5-1 and TRBJ2-3, is KAGVTQTPRYLIKTRGQQVTLSCSPISGHRSVSWYQQTPGQGLQFLFEYFSETQRNKGNFPGRFSGRQFSNSRSEMNVSTLELGDSALYLCASSLATTARDTQYFGPGTRLTVL.

The rearrangement links TRBV7-9 to TRBJ1-2; the match to TRBD1 covers 11 bases. Germline assignment: CDR1 SEHNR and CDR2 FQNEAQ (reference sequence). Germline trimming cut 8 bases from V and 6 bases from J; bases unmatched to any gene: 8. The CDR3 consists of 14 residues. This chain's CDR3 is CASLMDRGLDGYTF. In DNA, the CDR3 is TGTGCCAGCCTAATGGACAGGGGGCTCGATGGCTACACCTTC.

The chain carries TRBV6-1 and TRBJ2-1; TRBD2 is a possible D gene (6 bases). The CDR3 runs 15 residues. The V end was cut by 3 bases, the J end by 9 bases, with 18 bases between. The germline CDR1 and CDR2 sequences are MNHNS and SASEGT. CDR3 nucleotides: TGTGCCAGCAGTGATTCCCAGGGAGGTCGGGGTGAGCAGTTCTTC. It translates to CASSDSQGGRGEQFF.

This clone was found a few times. V is TRBV29-1 and J is TRBJ1-1, with D uncertain. This CDR3 is 12 amino acids long. CDR1 SQVTM and CDR2 ANQGSEA come from the germline V gene. The germline V and J ends were trimmed by 7 bases and 0 bases, with 9 bases remaining between them. This chain's CDR3 is CSAVGLNTEAFF. The CDR3 DNA is TGCAGCGCTGTGGGATTGAACACTGAAGCTTTCTTT. Together with reference TRBV29-1 and TRBJ1-1, the CDR3 gives the full variable domain: SAVISQKPSRDICQRGTSLTIQCQVDSQVTMMFWYRQQPGQSLTLIATANQGSEATYESGFVIDKFPISRPNLTFSTLTVSNMSPEDSSIYLCSAVGLNTEAFFGQGTRLTVV.

The CDR3 sequence is CASSSFDRALTGELFF. For the CDR3, the DNA is TGTGCCAGCAGCTCATTTGACAGGGCGCTCACCGGGGAGCTGTTTTTT. The chain combines TRBV5-6 with TRBJ2-2; 7 nucleotides agree with TRBD1. CDR3 length: 16 residues. Trimming removed 3 bases from V and 4 bases from J; junction bases left unmatched: 9. CDR1 and CDR2 (germline): SGHDT, YYEEEE. The full variable domain, its missing parts supplied by reference TRBV5-6 and TRBJ2-2, is DAGVTQSPTHLIKTRGQQVTLRCSPKSGHDTVSWYQQALGQGPQFIFQYYEEEERQRGNFPDRFSGHQFPNYSSELNVNALLLGDSALYLCASSSFDRALTGELFFGEGSRLTVL.

CDR3 nucleotide sequence: TGTGCCAGCAGAGACTCCGGGAGGCGGGTCACAGATACGCAGTATTTT. The encoded protein is CASRDSGRRVTDTQYF. V gene TRBV2 combines with J gene TRBJ2-3; the match to TRBD2 covers 7 bases. The V gene's germline CDR1 is SNHLY and CDR2 FYNNEI. The CDR3 covers 16 residues. The ends lost 6 bases at V and 2 bases at J; junction bases unmatched: 11.

Details on this clone: Other DNA sequences in the sample encode the same CDR3. The chain couples TRBV6-5 to TRBJ2-7, with a weak D call TRBD1 (5 bases). The V gene lost 2 bases and the J gene lost 4 bases, with 12 bases spanning the gap. Looked up from germline, CDR1 is MNHEY and CDR2 is SVGAGI. This CDR3 contains 14 residues. Here the CDR3 reads CASSYGVRAYEQYF. The CDR3 DNA follows: TGTGCCAGCAGTTACGGGGTCAGGGCTTACGAGCAGTACTTC.

The gene calls are TRBV7-9 and TRBJ2-3, with D uncertain. CDR1 is SEHNR and CDR2 is FQNEAQ in the germline V gene (reference sequence). The CDR3 totals 12 residues. Trimming removed 7 bases at V and 4 bases at J, with 9 bases between. Here the CDR3 reads CASIRLADTQYF. CDR3 sequence (DNA): TGTGCCAGCATCCGCCTAGCAGATACGCAGTATTTT.

Concerning this clone: The sample contains more than one DNA sequence encoding this CDR3. The gene calls are TRBV6-1 and TRBJ1-1; D ambiguous. CDR3 length equals 14 residues. Germline values: CDR1 MNHNS, CDR2 SASEGT. The ends were cut back, 2 bases at V and 4 bases at J, with 11 bases in the middle. The CDR3 sequence: CASSETGGGTEAFF. As DNA, the CDR3 is TGTGCCAGCAGTGAAACGGGAGGTGGCACTGAAGCTTTCTTT.

V usage is TRBV5-8 and J usage is TRBJ1-1; D call uncertain. The germline V gene has CDR1 SGHTS and CDR2 YDEGEE. This CDR3 contains 13 residues. Between the trimmed V and J ends, which lost 4 bases and 11 bases, there was a span of 18 bases. CDR3 region: CASSPLRTPEAFF. CDR3 DNA: TGTGCCAGCAGCCCACTTCGGACCCCGGAGGCTTTCTTT.